This T cell receptor beta chain is drawn from a study of blood T cell repertoires in COVID-19. The data were produced by immunoSEQ multiplex PCR, yet TCRdb's version contains in-frame clones alone and is incomplete. This table has about 66,000 clones, 70% to 90% appearing once. Germline CDR1 MGHRA, CDR2 YSYEKL. The J segment lost 3 bases and the V segment lost 4 bases, leaving 9 bases of the junction unmatched. The CDR3 totals 16 residues. The V call is TRBV4-1, the J call TRBJ2-1; TRBD2 matches at 7 bases. Sequences were obtained from peripheral blood. This sequence originates from a man aged 50 to 60 with active COVID-19. The CDR3 here is CASSRTLTGGYNEQFF. The DNA of the CDR3 is TGCGCCAGCAGCCGGACTCTAACGGGAGGCTACAATGAGCAGTTCTTC.